This entry is about one T cell receptor beta chain. Antigen unknown. Reanalyzing the 5' RACE reads, TCRdb keeps one entry per CDR3 protein, without DNA. The sample includes 200,000 to 300,000 distinct CDR3 sequences. This sample stems from a study of T cells expressing NK-cell markers. CDR1 and CDR2 from the germline V gene are MNHEY and SVGAGI. The CDR3 sequence is 15 residues long. Study-wide results and caveats: In a group of several donors, dominant NKG2C+ clonotypes represented roughly 1.0-7.5% of CD8+ T cells.

The material sequenced was blood T cells: a sorted CD56 or NKG2C T cell subset, CD4+ or CD8+ T cells, or bulk PBMC T cells (not recorded which). The chain uses TRBV6-5 and TRBJ1-6. The TCR originated in a man aged 18 to 35 in good health. The CDR3 sequence: CASSLGRQLNSPLHF.